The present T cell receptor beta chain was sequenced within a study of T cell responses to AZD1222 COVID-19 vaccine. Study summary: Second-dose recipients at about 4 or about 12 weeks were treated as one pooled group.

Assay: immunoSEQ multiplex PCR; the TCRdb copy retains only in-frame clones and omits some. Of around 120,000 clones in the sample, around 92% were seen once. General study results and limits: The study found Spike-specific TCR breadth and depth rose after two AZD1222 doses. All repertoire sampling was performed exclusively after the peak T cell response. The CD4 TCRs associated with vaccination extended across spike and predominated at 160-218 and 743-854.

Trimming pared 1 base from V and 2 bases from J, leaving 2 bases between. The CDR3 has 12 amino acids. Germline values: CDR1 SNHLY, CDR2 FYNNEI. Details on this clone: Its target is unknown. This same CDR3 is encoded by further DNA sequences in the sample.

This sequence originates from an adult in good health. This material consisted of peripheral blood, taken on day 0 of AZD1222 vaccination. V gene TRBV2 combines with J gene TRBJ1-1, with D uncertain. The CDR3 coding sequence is TGTGCCAGCAGTGAAGGCAACACTGAAGCTTTCTTT. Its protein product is CASSEGNTEAFF.